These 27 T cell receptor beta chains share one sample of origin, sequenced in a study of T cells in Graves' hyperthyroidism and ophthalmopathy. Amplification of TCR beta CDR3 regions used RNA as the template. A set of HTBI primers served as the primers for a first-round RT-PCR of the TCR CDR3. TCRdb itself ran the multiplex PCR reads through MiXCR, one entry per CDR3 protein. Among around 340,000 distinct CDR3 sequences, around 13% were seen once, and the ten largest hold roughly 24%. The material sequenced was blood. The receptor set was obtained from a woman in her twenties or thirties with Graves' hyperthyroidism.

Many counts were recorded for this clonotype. The CDR3 DNA reads TGTGCCAGTGGTAGTTCTGGAAACACCATATATTTT. Residues: CASGSSGNTIYF. The chain is built from TRBV12-3 or TRBV12-4 and TRBJ1-3; D unresolved. Trimming left V 9 bases short and J 1 base short, with 7 bases between. CDR3 length: 12 amino acids.

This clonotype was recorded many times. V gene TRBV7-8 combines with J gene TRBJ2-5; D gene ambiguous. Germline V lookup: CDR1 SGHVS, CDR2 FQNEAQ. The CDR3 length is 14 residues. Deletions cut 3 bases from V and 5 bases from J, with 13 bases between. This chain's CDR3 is CASSFGSLWETQYF. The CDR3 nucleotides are TGTGCCAGCAGCTTTGGGTCTTTGTGGGAGACCCAGTACTTC.

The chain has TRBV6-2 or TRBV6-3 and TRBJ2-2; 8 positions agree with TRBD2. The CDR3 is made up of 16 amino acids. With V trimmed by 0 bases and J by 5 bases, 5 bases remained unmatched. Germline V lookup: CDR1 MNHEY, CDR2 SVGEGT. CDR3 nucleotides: TGTGCCAGCAGTTACTCTGGCGGGAGGACAACCGGGGAGCTGTTTTTT. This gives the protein CASSYSGGRTTGELFF.

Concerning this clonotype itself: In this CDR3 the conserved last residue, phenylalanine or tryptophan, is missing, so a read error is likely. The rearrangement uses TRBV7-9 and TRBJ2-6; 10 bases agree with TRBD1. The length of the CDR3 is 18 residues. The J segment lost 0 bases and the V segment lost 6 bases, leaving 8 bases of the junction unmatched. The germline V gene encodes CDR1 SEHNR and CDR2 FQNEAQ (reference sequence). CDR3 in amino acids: CASRPTGTGVSGANVLTL. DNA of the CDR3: TGTGCCAGCAGGCCAACCGGGACAGGGGTCTCTGGGGCCAACGTCCTGACTCTC.

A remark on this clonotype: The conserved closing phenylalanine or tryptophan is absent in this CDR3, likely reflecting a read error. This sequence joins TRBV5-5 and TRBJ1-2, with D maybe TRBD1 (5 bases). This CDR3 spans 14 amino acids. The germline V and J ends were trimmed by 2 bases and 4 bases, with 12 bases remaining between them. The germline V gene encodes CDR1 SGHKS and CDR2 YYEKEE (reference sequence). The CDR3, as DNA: TGTGCCAGCAGCTTAAGTCGGGGGGGCTATGGCTACACCTGC. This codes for CASSLSRGGYGYTC.

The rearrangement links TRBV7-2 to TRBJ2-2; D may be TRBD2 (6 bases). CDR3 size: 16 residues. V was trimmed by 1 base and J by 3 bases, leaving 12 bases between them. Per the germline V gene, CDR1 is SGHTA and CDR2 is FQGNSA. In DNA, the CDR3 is TGTGCCAGCAGCTTAGTAACGGGGGACCACACCGGGGAGCTGTTTTTT. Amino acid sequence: CASSLVTGDHTGELFF.

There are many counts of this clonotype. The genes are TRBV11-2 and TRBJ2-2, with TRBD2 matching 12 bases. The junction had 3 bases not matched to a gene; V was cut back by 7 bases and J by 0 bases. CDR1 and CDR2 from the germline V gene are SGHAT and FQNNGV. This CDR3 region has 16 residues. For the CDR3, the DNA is TGTGCCAGCACAGGACTAGCGGGGTCGAACACCGGGGAGCTGTTTTTT. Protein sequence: CASTGLAGSNTGELFF. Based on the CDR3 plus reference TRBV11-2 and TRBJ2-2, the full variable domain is EAGVAQSPRYKIIEKRQSVAFWCNPISGHATLYWYQQILGQGPKLLIQFQNNGVVDDSQLPKDRFSAERLKGVDSTLKIQPAKLEDSAVYLCASTGLAGSNTGELFFGEGSRLTVL.

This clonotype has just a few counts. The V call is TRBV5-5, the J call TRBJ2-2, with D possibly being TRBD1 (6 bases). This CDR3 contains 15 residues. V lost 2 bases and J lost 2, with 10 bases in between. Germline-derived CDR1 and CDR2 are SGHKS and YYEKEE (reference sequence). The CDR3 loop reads CASSFLGANTGELFF. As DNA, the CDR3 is TGTGCCAGCAGCTTCCTGGGGGCCAACACCGGGGAGCTGTTTTTT.

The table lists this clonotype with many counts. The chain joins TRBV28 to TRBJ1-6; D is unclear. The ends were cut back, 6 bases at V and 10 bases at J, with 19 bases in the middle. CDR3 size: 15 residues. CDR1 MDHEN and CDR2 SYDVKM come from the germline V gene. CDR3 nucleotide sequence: TGTGCCAGCAGCACCGTTACCCTCATCGGGTCACCCCTCCACTTT. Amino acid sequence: CASSTVTLIGSPLHF. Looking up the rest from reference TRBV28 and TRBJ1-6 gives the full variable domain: DVKVTQSSRYLVKRTGEKVFLECVQDMDHENMFWYRQDPGLGLRLIYFSYDVKMKEKGDIPEGYSVSREKKERFSLILESASTNQTSMYLCASSTVTLIGSPLHFGNGTRLTVT.

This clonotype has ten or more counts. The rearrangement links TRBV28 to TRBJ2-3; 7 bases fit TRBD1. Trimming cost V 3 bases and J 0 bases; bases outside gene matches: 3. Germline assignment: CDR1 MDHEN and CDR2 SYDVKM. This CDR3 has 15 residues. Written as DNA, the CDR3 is TGTGCCAGCAGTTTGACAGGGCCGAGCACAGATACGCAGTATTTT. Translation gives CASSLTGPSTDTQYF.

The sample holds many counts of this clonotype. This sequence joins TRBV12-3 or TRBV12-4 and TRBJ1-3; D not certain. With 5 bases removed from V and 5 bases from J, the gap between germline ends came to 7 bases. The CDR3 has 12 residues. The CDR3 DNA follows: TGTGCCAGCAGTGAGGTCAGAAACACCATATATTTT. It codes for CASSEVRNTIYF.

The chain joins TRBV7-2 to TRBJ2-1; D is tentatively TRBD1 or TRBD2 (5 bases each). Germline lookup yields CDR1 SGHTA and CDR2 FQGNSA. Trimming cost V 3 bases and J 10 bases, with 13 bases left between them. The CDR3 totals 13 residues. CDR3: CASSLSGAREQFF. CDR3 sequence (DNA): TGTGCCAGCAGCTTGTCCGGGGCTCGGGAGCAGTTCTTC.

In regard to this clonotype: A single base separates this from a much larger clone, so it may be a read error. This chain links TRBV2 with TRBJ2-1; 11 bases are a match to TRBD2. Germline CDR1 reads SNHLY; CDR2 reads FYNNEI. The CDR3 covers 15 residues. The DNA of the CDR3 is TGTGCCAGCAGTCCAATAGCGGGAGGGCCGGGTGAGCAGATCTTC. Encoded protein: CASSPIAGGPGEQIF.

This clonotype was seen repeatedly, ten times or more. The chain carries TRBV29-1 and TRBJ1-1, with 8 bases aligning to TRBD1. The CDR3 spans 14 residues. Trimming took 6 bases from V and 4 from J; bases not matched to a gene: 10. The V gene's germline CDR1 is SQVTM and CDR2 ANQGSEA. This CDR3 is CSVKPGGVGTEAFF. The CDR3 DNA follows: TGCAGCGTGAAACCAGGGGGCGTTGGCACTGAAGCTTTCTTT.

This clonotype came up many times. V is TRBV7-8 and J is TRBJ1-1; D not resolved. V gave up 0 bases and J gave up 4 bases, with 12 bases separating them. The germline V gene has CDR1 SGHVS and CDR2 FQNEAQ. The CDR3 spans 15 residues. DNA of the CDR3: TGTGCCAGCAGCTTAGCAGTCCGTGTAGGCACTGAAGCTTTCTTT. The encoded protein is CASSLAVRVGTEAFF. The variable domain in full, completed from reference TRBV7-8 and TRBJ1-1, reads GAGVSQSPRYKVAKRGQDVALRCDPISGHVSLFWYQQALGQGPEFLTYFQNEAQLDKSGLPSDRFFAERPEGSVSTLKIQRTQQEDSAVYLCASSLAVRVGTEAFFGQGTRLTVV.

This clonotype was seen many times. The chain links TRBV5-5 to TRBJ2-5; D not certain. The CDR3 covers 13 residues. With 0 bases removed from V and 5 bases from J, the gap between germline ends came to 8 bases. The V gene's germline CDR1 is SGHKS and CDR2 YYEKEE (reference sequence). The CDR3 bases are TGTGCCAGCAGCTTGGTGGGGATGGAGACCCAGTACTTC. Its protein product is CASSLVGMETQYF.

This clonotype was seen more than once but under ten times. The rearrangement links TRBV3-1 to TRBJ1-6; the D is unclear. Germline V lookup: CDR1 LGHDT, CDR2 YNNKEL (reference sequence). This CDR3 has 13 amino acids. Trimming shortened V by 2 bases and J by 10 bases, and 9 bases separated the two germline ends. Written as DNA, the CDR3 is TGTGCCAGCAGCCAACTGGGTCAATCACCCCTCCACTTT. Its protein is CASSQLGQSPLHF.

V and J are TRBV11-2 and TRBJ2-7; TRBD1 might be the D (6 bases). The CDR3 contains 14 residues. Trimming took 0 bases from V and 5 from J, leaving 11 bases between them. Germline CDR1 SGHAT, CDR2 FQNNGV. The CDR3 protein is CASSLERTVDEQYF. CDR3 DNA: TGTGCCAGCAGCTTAGAGCGGACAGTTGACGAGCAGTACTTC.

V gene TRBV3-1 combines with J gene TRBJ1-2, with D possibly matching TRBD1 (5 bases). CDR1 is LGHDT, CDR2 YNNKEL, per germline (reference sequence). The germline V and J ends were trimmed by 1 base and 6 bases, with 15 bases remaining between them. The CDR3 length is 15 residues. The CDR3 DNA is TGTGCCAGCAGCCAAGGCCCCGGACACGACCATGGCTACACCTTC. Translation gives CASSQGPGHDHGYTF.

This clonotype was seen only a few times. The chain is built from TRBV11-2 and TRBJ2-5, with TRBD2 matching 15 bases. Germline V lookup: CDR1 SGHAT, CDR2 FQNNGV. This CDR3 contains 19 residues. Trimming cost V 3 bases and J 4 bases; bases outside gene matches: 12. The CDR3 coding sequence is TGTGCCAGCAGCTTCTACGGACTAGCGGGAGGGCCGCGTGGAGAGACCCAGTACTTC. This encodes CASSFYGLAGGPRGETQYF.

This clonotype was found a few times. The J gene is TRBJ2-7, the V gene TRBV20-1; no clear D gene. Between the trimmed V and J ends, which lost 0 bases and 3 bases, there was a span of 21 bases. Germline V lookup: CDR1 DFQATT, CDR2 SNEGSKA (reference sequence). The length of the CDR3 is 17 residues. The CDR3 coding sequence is TGCAGTGCTAGAGATGTGTCTCGTAAGGGTAGTATCTACGAGCAGTACTTC. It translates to CSARDVSRKGSIYEQYF.

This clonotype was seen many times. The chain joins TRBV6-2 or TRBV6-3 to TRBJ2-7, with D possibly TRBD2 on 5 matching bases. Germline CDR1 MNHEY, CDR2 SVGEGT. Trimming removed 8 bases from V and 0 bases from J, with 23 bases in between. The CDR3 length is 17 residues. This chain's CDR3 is CASEHPSGNTASYEQYF. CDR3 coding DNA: TGTGCCAGCGAACACCCATCGGGGAATACGGCCTCCTACGAGCAGTACTTC.

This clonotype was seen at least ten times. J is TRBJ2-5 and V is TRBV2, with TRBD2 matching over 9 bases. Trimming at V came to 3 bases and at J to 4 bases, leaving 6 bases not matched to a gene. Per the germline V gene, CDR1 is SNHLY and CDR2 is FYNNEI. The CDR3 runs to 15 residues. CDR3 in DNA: TGTGCCAGCAGTGAGGGTAGCGGGAGTGGAGAGACCCAGTACTTC. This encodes CASSEGSGSGETQYF.

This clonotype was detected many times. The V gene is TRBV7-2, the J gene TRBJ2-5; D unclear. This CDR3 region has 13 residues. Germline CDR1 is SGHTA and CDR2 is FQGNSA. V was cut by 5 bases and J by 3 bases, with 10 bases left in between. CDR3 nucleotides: TGTGCCAGCAGCACTCGGACGGAAGAGACCCAGTACTTC. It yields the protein CASSTRTEETQYF.

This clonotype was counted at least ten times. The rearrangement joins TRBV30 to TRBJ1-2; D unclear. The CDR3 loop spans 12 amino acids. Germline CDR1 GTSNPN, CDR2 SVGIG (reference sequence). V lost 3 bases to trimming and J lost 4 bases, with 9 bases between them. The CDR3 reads CAWRDAGYGYTF. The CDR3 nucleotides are TGTGCCTGGAGGGACGCAGGCTATGGCTACACCTTC. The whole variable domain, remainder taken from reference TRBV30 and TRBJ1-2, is SQTIHQWPATLVQPVGSPLSLECTVEGTSNPNLYWYRQAAGRGLQLLFYSVGIGQISSEVPQNLSASRPQDRQFILSSKKLLLSDSGFYLCAWRDAGYGYTFGSGTRLTVV.

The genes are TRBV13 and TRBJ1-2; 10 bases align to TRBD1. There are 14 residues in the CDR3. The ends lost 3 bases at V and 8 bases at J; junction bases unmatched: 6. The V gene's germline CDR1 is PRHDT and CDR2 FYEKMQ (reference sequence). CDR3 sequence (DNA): TGTGCCAGCAGCTTCCCGACAGGGGGCGAGGGCTACACCTTC. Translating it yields CASSFPTGGEGYTF.

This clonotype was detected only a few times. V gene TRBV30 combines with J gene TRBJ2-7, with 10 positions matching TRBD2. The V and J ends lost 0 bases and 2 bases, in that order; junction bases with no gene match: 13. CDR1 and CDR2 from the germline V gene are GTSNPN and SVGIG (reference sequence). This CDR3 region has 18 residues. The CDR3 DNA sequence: TGTGCCTGGAGTGTACGACGACTAGCGGGCACAAGAGCCTACGAGCAGTACTTC. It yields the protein CAWSVRRLAGTRAYEQYF.